This passage covers 2 T cell receptor beta chains from one sample sequenced in a study of untreated major depressive disorder. Assay: immunoSEQ multiplex PCR; the TCRdb copy retains only in-frame clones and omits some. Seen here are approximately 20,000 clones, around 87% observed once, and the top ten hold about 5%. Sample: CD4+ T cells from PBMCs. Source of these receptors: a woman aged 30 to 39 in good health.

The J gene is TRBJ1-2, the V gene TRBV2, with a weak D call TRBD1 (6 bases). This CDR3 is 12 amino acids long. The germline CDR1 and CDR2 sequences are SNHLY and FYNNEI. V shed 4 bases and J shed 8 bases, with 11 bases lying between them. CDR3 nucleotides: TGTGCCAGCAGTGCTTCAGGGGTAGGCTACACCTTC. Translating it yields CASSASGVGYTF.

V and J are TRBV2 and TRBJ2-5; D is undetermined. The CDR3 runs 12 residues. Germline V gene data show CDR1 as SNHLY and CDR2 as FYNNEI. The V end lost 6 bases, the J end lost 0 bases, and 5 bases lay between the germline ends. CDR3 nucleotides: TGTGCCAGCAGAAACAACCAAGAGACCCAGTACTTC. This sequence encodes CASRNNQETQYF.